The text below deals with one T cell receptor beta chain. Which antigen it targets is not known. It has no much larger one-base neighbor in the sample; base qualities were not kept. This sample stems from a study of cytomegalovirus exposure and HLA in healthy donors (dated by TCRdb to about 2017). General notes on the study: An earlier analysis of approximately 640 of the donors reported roughly 270 Gb of sequence data and approximately 110 million unique TCR beta sequences from roughly 180 million T cells. An early release that covered 500 to 800 HLA-typed donors contained about 300 gigabases of sequencing data and around 85 million unique TCR sequences. Among the roughly 400 genotyped donors, about 85% belonged to the genetic ancestry cluster associated with self-reported Caucasian donors. The study was designed to test whether signatures of past pathogen exposure could be identified by cataloging public T cell receptors. The T cell repertoires of 700 or so subjects were profiled by immunosequencing and related to cytomegalovirus serostatus. Along with the approximately 670-subject first cohort, a separate validation cohort of about 110 different subjects was used. To predict cytomegalovirus infection status, the study combined high-throughput TCR immunosequencing, statistical association of individual TCRs with disease status, and machine learning. A later analysis re-examined previously published TCR beta repertoires from around 670 donors and added high-resolution HLA genotyping to investigate patterns of TCR occurrence. Rather than using new phenotypic data, the later analysis identified candidate immune exposures from TCR beta sequences and from how often those sequences occurred across donors. An earlier analysis of 450 to 750 of the donors used high-throughput TCR beta sequencing to judge whether each TCR beta V gene segment behaved as functional or pseudogenic. Donor age, sex, ethnicity and CMV serostatus were collected together with the repertoire data. A later genetic analysis used genome-wide SNP genotypes for about 65% of the roughly 700 donors, treating that subset as a discovery cohort. All discovery cohort repertoires had been generated using a single sequencing platform. Class I and class II HLA loci were covered by the typing at four-digit resolution. Typing coverage differed by locus: A, B, C, DRB1 and DQB1 were typed in roughly 620-630 donors, DQA1 in roughly 500, DPA1 in over 600, and DPB1 in roughly 450. Roughly 5 DR-DQ haplotypes were handled as single units for association and clustering, since linkage in the cohort was strong. Among about 400 genotyped donors of the cohort, an average of approximately 200,000 unique TCR beta nucleotide sequences was sequenced per donor, of which about 19% were non-productive.

What the research found in general, with its limitations: Correlated functional status among segregating V segments might be attributable to linkage disequilibrium, but an unknown experimental factor could not be ruled out. The classifier was reported to diagnose cytomegalovirus status with high specificity and sensitivity in both the original and validation cohorts. In the study, around 160 TCR beta chains were listed as associated with cytomegalovirus. The presence/absence analyses assumed that sequencing depth was roughly uniform across donors, and that assumption may not be true. Seventeen rarely observed V segments, including chromosome 9 orphons, were excluded from the earlier analysis of almost 600 of the donors because counts were too low. Broadly in line with IMGT annotations, most TCR beta V segments showed up in productive rearrangements about 87% or about 30% of the time in an earlier analysis of 587 of the donors. According to a later analysis, parvovirus B19, influenza, CMV and Epstein-Barr virus appeared linked to several top co-occurrence clusters. A later genetic analysis associated a missense DCLRE1C variant with V-gene and J-gene trimming of TCR beta chains, and an independent cohort replicated the association. According to a later analysis, TCR association rates differed among HLA loci, with DRB1 alleles showing the most associated TCRs and HLA-C alleles showing the fewest. In vitro tests confirmed that three of the cytomegalovirus-associated TCR beta chains recognize cytomegalovirus antigens. At a false discovery rate of 0.05, a later analysis linked under 20,000 TCR beta sequences to specific HLA alleles. A cluster of highly shared sequence variants was judged likely to represent a technical artifact of the sequencing pipeline. While some public TCRs were present in many individuals, most TCR sequences turned up only very rarely across donors. A further reported finding was that TCR beta sequences accurately predicted the HLA-A and HLA-B alleles for most subjects in the first cohort. In a later genetic analysis, fewer N-insertions in productive TCRs were reported among donors in an Asian-associated ancestry cluster than the roughly 670-donor mean. CMV serostatus was the only immune exposure information available for the cohort. Because the 87-base-pair reads could not distinguish some IMGT-functional V segments, including TRBV6-2 and TRBV6-3, those segments were excluded. Because HLA typing was missing for some donors at each locus, association tests included only the typed subset. It was suggested by the authors that the approach could potentially be generalized to other disease states and immunological phenotypes. In this cohort, only TCR beta chains were sequenced, and detectable features were limited by the absence of alpha or paired-chain data. When HLA alleles, especially DR and DQ, strongly co-occurred, TCR associations were difficult to assign to individual alleles. Compared with equally common non-associated chains, HLA-associated TCR beta chains in a later analysis were more clonally expanded and had lower generation probabilities. Most CMV-associated TCR beta chains appeared to be HLA-restricted in a later analysis, and the HLA associations seemed to be driven largely by CMV exposure.

Library preparation used the immunoSEQ multiplex PCR assay. The multiplex PCR relied on a mix of 60 forward primers for TCR Vbeta segments and 13 reverse primers for TCR Jbeta segments. A multiplex PCR assay on genomic DNA amplified the CDR3 region of rearranged TCR beta genes. The Illumina HiSeq System was used to sequence the amplified TCR beta libraries as 87-base-pair reads. The original methods were these. A later analysis tallied around 82 million unique TCR beta chains across the 666 repertoires, and approximately 12 million of those chains were shared by two or more donors. To remove PCR and sequencing errors, raw reads were error-corrected and collapsed into unique sequences using a nearest-neighbor algorithm that merged closely related sequences. V, D and J gene segments were assigned by aligning CDR3 sequences to IMGT reference sequences. Each retained sequence needed at least a six-nucleotide match to both a V gene segment and a J gene segment. A rearrangement counted as productive if the CDR3 had no stop codons and remained in frame with V and J, and every other rearrangement counted as non-productive. CDR3 was defined according to IMGT convention as the region running from the second conserved V-encoded cysteine to the conserved J-encoded phenylalanine. Sequences without an unambiguous match to a single V gene segment were excluded from the earlier analysis of a few hundred of the donors. An earlier analysis of fewer than 750 of the donors called V segments functional above 56.7% productive rearrangements and segregating when the between-donor standard deviation exceeded 5%. A statistical classification framework was built for diagnosing cytomegalovirus status from the catalog of TCR beta chain sequences. A later analysis assigned V and J genes by comparing TCR nucleotide sequences with IMGT/GENE-DB human TR gene sequences. The TCRdist pipeline was used in a later analysis to assign CDR3 sequences and most-parsimonious VDJ recombination scenarios. In a later analysis, every TCR beta chain was defined by the combination of its CDR3 amino acid sequence and its V-gene family, and reads without a unique V-gene family were dropped. As a way to deal with suspected cross-contamination and a sequencing artifact, a later analysis dropped approximately 590 nucleotide sequences that were highly shared and had low generation probability. A later analysis calculated a clonal expansion index for each public chain from normalized within-repertoire ranks of inferred template counts. In a later analysis, generation probabilities were computed using a VDJ recombination model fitted to out-of-frame rearrangements, and the results were checked against IGoR. In a later analysis, TCR-TCR, TCR-HLA and TCR-CMV co-occurrence was scored with hypergeometric tests, and a repertoire-size bias correction was applied to TCR pairs. A later analysis estimated false discovery rates by permuting HLA or CMV assignments 20 times. In a later analysis, co-occurring TCRs were grouped with DBSCAN, and TCRdist sequence similarity was added when clustering was performed within HLA-allele-positive subsets. Co-occurrence clustering excluded repertoires with fewer than 30,000 or more than 120,000 public chains, plus five with anomalous nucleotide sharing. The immuneACCESS repertoire file appears here via TCRdb, limited to in-frame rearrangements. These files lack a portion of the clones; in checked studies, under half of the deficit traces to unresolved V genes, and the cause of the others is not known. That table furnishes V, J and clone size, whereas the DNA furnished D and trimming. In all, the sample holds 110,000 to 150,000 clones, and 70% to 75% of those were seen once. 1.3% of the sample goes to the ten largest clones.

The cohort consisted of 670 or so healthy bone marrow donors. At the time of sampling, every cohort member was nominally healthy, though immune exposures that went unrecorded were likely present. The donor tested CMV seronegative and was one of the 352 seronegative cohort members. Every donor gave a peripheral blood sample, and the peripheral blood mononuclear cells from that sample were used for TCR beta sequencing. Genomic DNA extraction from the blood cell samples was performed with the Qiagen DNeasy Blood Extraction Kit. Inclusive of the bounding cysteine and phenylalanine, the CDR3 is 16 residues long. The kept DNA is CDR3 alone, 48 bases in frame from the first base. V is trimmed back by 1 base and J by 6 bases, and the junction contains 7 bases that no gene match accounts for. The germline V gene sets CDR1 to SGHVS and CDR2 to FQNEAQ.

The receptor was derived from a woman aged 40 to 49 in good health and CMV-seronegative. The sample was PBMCs. The chain couples TRBV7-8 to TRBJ2-1; TRBD2 fits 9 bases in the junction. The base sequence is TGTGCCAGCAGCTTAGAAGGCGGGGGGGCCGTCAATGAGCAGTTCTTC. It specifies CASSLEGGGAVNEQFF.